This T cell receptor beta chain was sequenced in a study of OX40 agonist ivuxolimab in advanced cancers. Overall study context: Six ivuxolimab dose levels, 0.01 to 10 mg/kg, were given intravenously every 2 weeks. Study outcomes and limitations: The study observed clonal expansion of CD4+ and CD8+ blood T cells by week 6 at 0.1 to 3.0 mg/kg. Some nonresponders additionally presented with little normalized T-cell clonal expansion.

The germline CDR1 and CDR2 sequences are SEHNR and FQNEAQ (reference sequence). V lost 6 bases to trimming and J lost 15 bases, with 15 bases between them. CDR3 size: 11 residues. Assay used: immunoSEQ multiplex PCR; TCRdb lists only in-frame clones, some missing. This table holds about 67,000 clones, more than 65% found once. This clone was found once. Its antigen is still unknown. This specimen consisted of CD4+ or CD8+ T cells sorted from blood, obtained in a trial of the OX40 agonist ivuxolimab. The V and J genes are TRBV7-9 and TRBJ2-1; TRBD1 is a possible D gene (6 bases). The TCR originated in an adult with an advanced solid tumor such as melanoma, head and neck, liver or kidney cancer. This CDR3 is CASSTGIPGFF. CDR3 sequence (DNA): TGTGCCAGCAGTACAGGGATCCCTGGGTTCTTC.